This entry features one TCR beta chain sequence. Its antigen is undetermined. The protocol was immunoSEQ multiplex PCR, while the TCRdb copy is restricted to in-frame clones and leaves out a portion. The data show some 1 million clones, about three quarters seen once. This entry belongs to a study of shared clonotypes between healthy human individuals. Across the study: In total, the donors were a couple of women and a few men aged 18 to 49.

Findings and caveats of the study: Donor scarcity curtailed the genetic and exposure-history diversity represented herein. Depth of sequencing was expected to influence donor clonotype sharing. In general, naive subsets displayed greater estimated richness than memory subsets did.

The sequenced material came from memory CD4+ T cells sorted from blood. Specified subset: CD45RA-negative fraction. The clonotype originates from a man aged 18 to 29 in good health.

Here the CDR3 reads CASGHPSYEQYF. In nucleotides, the CDR3 is TGCGCCAGCGGACACCCATCCTACGAGCAGTACTTC. The J gene is TRBJ2-7, the V gene TRBV10-2, with D possibly TRBD1 on 5 matching bases. Trimming removed 8 bases at V and 1 base at J, with 9 bases between. Germline V gene sequence: CDR1 WSHSY, CDR2 SAAADI. CDR3 length: 12 amino acids.